This is a list of T cell receptor beta chains from one sample in a study of T-cell reconstitution after alpha-beta-depleted transplantation in children. TCRdb reanalysed the PCR reads using MiXCR and keeps one entry per CDR3 protein. The data contain approximately 350,000 distinct CDR3 sequences, roughly 13% of them singletons. The starting material was PBMCs, obtained from the stem cell graft. These receptors were taken from a human donor who donated a stem cell graft to a child with Fanconi anemia. The CDR3 runs from the conserved cysteine through the conserved F or W. D genes are given only for firm matches. The size field is filled for only some rows; it gives once, few, many or a size class.

>-|-|TRBV10-3|TRBJ1-4
TGTGCCATCAGTGAGTCAAGGGCCAATGAAAAACTGTTTTTT
CAISESRANEKLFF
>TRBD1|many|TRBV7-9|TRBJ2-2
TGTGCCAGCAGCTCTCGGACAGGGTTCGGGGAGCTGTTTTTT
CASSSRTGFGELFF
>-|few|TRBV19|TRBJ1-1
TGTGCCACCAGGACAGCGCGGGAAGCTTTCTTT
CATRTAREAFF
>-|many|TRBV5-1|TRBJ1-6
TGCGCCAGCAGCTGGACAGCTAAACTTAATTCACCCCTCCACTTT
CASSWTAKLNSPLHF
>TRBD2|many|TRBV20-1|TRBJ2-3
TGCAGTGCTAGACCCCTGGCGGGGGAGGTAGATACGCAGTATTTT
CSARPLAGEVDTQYF
>-|-|TRBV28|TRBJ2-5
TGTGCCAGCAGTTCCTCCGCTAGCGCCGGGGTGGAGACCCAGTACTTC
CASSSSASAGVETQYF
>TRBD1|many|TRBV7-9|TRBJ2-7
TGTGCCAGCAGCGAGACAGGGACCTACGAGCAGTACTTC
CASSETGTYEQYF
>-|few|TRBV10-3|TRBJ1-2
TGTGCCATCAGTGAGCCAGGGCTTTCCTATGGCTACACCTTC
CAISEPGLSYGYTF
>TRBD2|many|TRBV6-4|TRBJ2-1
TGTGCCAGCAGTACTAGCGGGGGGGCTGTTGAGCAGTTCTTC
CASSTSGGAVEQFF
>TRBD1|few|TRBV25-1|TRBJ2-2
TGTGCCAGCAGTGATTGGTCGGGACAGGGGGCGACCGGGGAGCTGTTTTTT
CASSDWSGQGATGELFF
>-|-|TRBV5-1|TRBJ2-5
TGCGCCAGCACCTCCCAGGGGTGGTCAGAGACCCAGTACTTC
CASTSQGWSETQYF
>-|few|TRBV27|TRBJ1-2
TGTGCCAGCAGTTTGACAGCAGCTAACTATGGCTACACCTTC
CASSLTAANYGYTF
>-|few|TRBV7-9|TRBJ1-6
TGTGCCAGCAGCTTAGCGCATAACGGCTTGGATTCACCCCTCCACTTT
CASSLAHNGLDSPLHF
>TRBD2|many|TRBV5-1|TRBJ2-6
TGCGCCAGCAGCTCTATCCTAAGCGGGGGGCCGCCTGGGGCCAACGTCCTGACTTTC
CASSSILSGGPPGANVLTF
>-|-|TRBV10-3|TRBJ2-1
TGTGCCACCGACGGCACCTTCCGACCAATCGATGAGCAGTTCTTC
CATDGTFRPIDEQFF
>TRBD2|-|TRBV10-3|TRBJ2-5
TGTGCCATCAGTGATCCTAGCGGGGGGCAAGAGACCCAGTACTTC
CAISDPSGGQETQYF
>-|few|TRBV10-3|TRBJ1-4
TGTGCCATCAGTGAAGACAGGAGTAATGAAAAACTGTTTTTT
CAISEDRSNEKLFF
>TRBD1|few|TRBV7-6|TRBJ2-3
TGTGCCAGCAGCCTGAGATCGACAGGGGGCACAGATACGCAGTATTTT
CASSLRSTGGTDTQYF
>-|-|TRBV15|TRBJ2-1
TGTGCCACCAGCAGAGATCCGTCTAGCAACAATGAGCAGTTCTTC
CATSRDPSSNNEQFF
>-|many|TRBV9|TRBJ2-1
TGTGCCAGCAGCGTAAGTAGGGCAGGGGCACAGTTCTTC
CASSVSRAGAQFF
>-|many|TRBV20-1|TRBJ1-1
TGCAGTGCTAGCTCAGCGTCGCCGGGGGCTTTCACTGAAGCTTTCTTT
CSASSASPGAFTEAFF
>-|few|TRBV6-1|TRBJ2-7
TGTGCCAGCAGTGTCGGGGCGGACTACGAGCAGTACTTC
CASSVGADYEQYF
>-|-|TRBV5-5|TRBJ2-7
TGTGCCAGCAGCTTGGTCCTCTGGGGAGCGGACTACGAGCAGTACTTC
CASSLVLWGADYEQYF
>-|many|TRBV12-3/TRBV12-4|TRBJ1-2
TGTGCCAGCAGCCCACGTTCCTCGAGGGGCTACACCTTC
CASSPRSSRGYTF
>-|many|TRBV5-1|TRBJ1-5
TGCGCCAGGCCGTGGCGGGGGGACGGAGTTAATCAGCCCCAGCATTTT
CARPWRGDGVNQPQHF
>TRBD1|many|TRBV29-1|TRBJ2-3
TGCAGCGTGGGGACAGGATTCACAGATACGCAGTATTTT
CSVGTGFTDTQYF
>-|few|TRBV3-1|TRBJ1-6
TGTGCCAGCAGCCTCGCCAATGGATATCCCCTCCACTTT
CASSLANGYPLHF
>TRBD1|-|TRBV2|TRBJ2-6
TGTGCCAGCAGTGAAGCCGGGACAGGTGTCCAGAGCTCTGGGGCCAACGTCCTGACTTTC
CASSEAGTGVQSSGANVLTF
>TRBD1|-|TRBV29-1|TRBJ1-6
TGCAGCGTGGGGGACAGGGACTCACCCCTCCACTTT
CSVGDRDSPLHF
>-|many|TRBV9|TRBJ1-1
TGTGCCAGCACCAACGACGGGAACACTGAAGCTTTCTTT
CASTNDGNTEAFF
>TRBD1|few|TRBV4-3|TRBJ1-2
TGCGCCAGCAGCCAAATTACAGGGGGTGGGGGCTACACCTTC
CASSQITGGGGYTF
>-|many|TRBV12-3/TRBV12-4|TRBJ1-5
TGTGCCAGCAGTCCCGCGACCGTAAATCAGCCCCAGCATTTT
CASSPATVNQPQHF
>TRBD2|-|TRBV20-1|TRBJ2-3
TGCAGTGCCACGACTAGCGGGGGACGCACAGATACGCAGTATTTT
CSATTSGGRTDTQYF
>TRBD2|-|TRBV20-1|TRBJ2-6
TGCAGTGCTAAAAGAGGCCGGGGGGGTCACGGGGCCAACGTCCTGACTTTC
CSAKRGRGGHGANVLTF
>-|-|TRBV25-1|TRBJ2-3
TGTGCCAGCAGTGAAGTGGGCACAGATACGCAGTATTTT
CASSEVGTDTQYF
>TRBD1|-|TRBV2|TRBJ2-1
TGTGCCAGCAGTGAAAGCCAAGGGGGCTTCCTTTACAATGAGCAGTTCTTC
CASSESQGGFLYNEQFF
>TRBD1|many|TRBV12-3/TRBV12-4|TRBJ2-1
TGTGCCAGCAGTTTTAATTCCGGTTGGGGAGGACAGGGGGTGGATGAGCAGTTCTTC
CASSFNSGWGGQGVDEQFF
>-|many|TRBV12-3/TRBV12-4|TRBJ2-3
TGTGCCAGCAACTTTCTCCAGGGGCCGGGCACAGATACGCAGTATTTT
CASNFLQGPGTDTQYF
>TRBD2|many|TRBV29-1|TRBJ2-1
TGCAGCGTTTATCTCCCCGGACTAGCCGGCAATGAGCAGTTCTTC
CSVYLPGLAGNEQFF
>-|many|TRBV7-2|TRBJ1-6
TGTGCCAGCAGCCTGGGACGGTATAATTCACCCCTCCACTTT
CASSLGRYNSPLHF
>TRBD2|few|TRBV11-2|TRBJ2-3
TGTGCCAGCATCCGGGGACTAGCGGGAGGGCATGTTCTCGCAGATACGCAGTATTTT
CASIRGLAGGHVLADTQYF
>-|few|TRBV5-1|TRBJ1-2
TGCGCCAGCAGCTTGACGACGTTGCAGGATGGCTACACCTTC
CASSLTTLQDGYTF
>-|many|TRBV9|TRBJ2-3
TGTGCCAGCAGCGTAGGGTTGACAGATACGCAGTATTTT
CASSVGLTDTQYF
>-|few|TRBV29-1|TRBJ1-2
TGCAGCGCCGCGGACGTTGGCGATGGCTACACCTTC
CSAADVGDGYTF
>-|-|TRBV4-3|TRBJ2-1
TGCGCCAGCAGCCGAAGATTATCCTCTGATGGGGACAATGAGCAGTTCTTC
CASSRRLSSDGDNEQFF
>-|-|TRBV18|TRBJ2-7
TGTGCCAGCTCCCCCCCAGCGGGCCTGATGGCCTACGAGCAGTACTTC
CASSPPAGLMAYEQYF
>TRBD1|-|TRBV7-9|TRBJ2-2
TGTGCCAGCAGCGAACCTTGGACAGGAGACACCGGGGAGCTGTTTTTT
CASSEPWTGDTGELFF
>-|many|TRBV29-1|TRBJ2-1
TGCAGCGTTGTAGGTCTTGAGCAGTTCTTC
CSVVGLEQFF
>-|many|TRBV5-6|TRBJ1-5
TGTGCCAGCAGCTCCGGGACACAGAGCCTCCCCCAGCATTTT
CASSSGTQSLPQHF
>-|many|TRBV7-6|TRBJ2-3
TGTGCCAGCAGCTTATTTGCAGGGCACACAGATACGCAGTATTTT
CASSLFAGHTDTQYF
>-|many|TRBV29-1|TRBJ2-2
TGCAGCGTCGGGACATCCACCGGGGAGCTGTTTTTT
CSVGTSTGELFF
>TRBD1|-|TRBV5-6|TRBJ1-1
TGTGCCAGCCTCTTTTGGGACAGGGAAAACACTGAAGCTTTCTTT
CASLFWDRENTEAFF
>-|few|TRBV7-8|TRBJ2-1
TGTGCCAGCAGCCTTGGGACATGGTTTAGCAATGAGCAGTTCTTC
CASSLGTWFSNEQFF